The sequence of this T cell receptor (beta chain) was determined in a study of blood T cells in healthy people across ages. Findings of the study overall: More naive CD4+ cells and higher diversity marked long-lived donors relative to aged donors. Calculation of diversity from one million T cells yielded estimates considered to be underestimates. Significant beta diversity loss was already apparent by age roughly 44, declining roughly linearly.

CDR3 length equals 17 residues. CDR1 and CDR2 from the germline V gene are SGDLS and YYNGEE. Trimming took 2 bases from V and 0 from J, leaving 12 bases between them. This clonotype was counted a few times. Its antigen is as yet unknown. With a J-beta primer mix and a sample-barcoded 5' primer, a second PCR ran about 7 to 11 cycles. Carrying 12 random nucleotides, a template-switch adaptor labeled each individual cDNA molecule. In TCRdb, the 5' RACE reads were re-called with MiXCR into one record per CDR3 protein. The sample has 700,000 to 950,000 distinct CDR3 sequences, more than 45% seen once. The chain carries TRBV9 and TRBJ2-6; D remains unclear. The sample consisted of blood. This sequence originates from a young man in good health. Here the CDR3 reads CASSVRRSVSGANVLTF. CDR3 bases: TGTGCCAGCAGCGTTAGAAGGTCAGTCTCTGGGGCCAACGTCCTGACTTTC.